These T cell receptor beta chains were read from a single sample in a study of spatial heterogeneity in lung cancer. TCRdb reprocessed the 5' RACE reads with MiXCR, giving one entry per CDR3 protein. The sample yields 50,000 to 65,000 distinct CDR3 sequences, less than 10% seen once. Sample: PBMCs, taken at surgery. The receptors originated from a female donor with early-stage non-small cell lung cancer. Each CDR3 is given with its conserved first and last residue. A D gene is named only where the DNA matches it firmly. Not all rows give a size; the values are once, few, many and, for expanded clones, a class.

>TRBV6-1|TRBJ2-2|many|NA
TGTGCCAGCAAGAGCGGGACAGGTGGTGTCGGGGAGCTGTTTTTT
CASKSGTGGVGELFF
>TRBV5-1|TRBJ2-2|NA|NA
TGCGCCAGCAGCTTGGAACTCACCGGGGAGCTGTTTTTT
CASSLELTGELFF
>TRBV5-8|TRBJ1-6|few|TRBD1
TGTGCCAGCAGCCCAGGGGGGAGCTCCTATAATTCACCCCTCCACTTT
CASSPGGSSYNSPLHF
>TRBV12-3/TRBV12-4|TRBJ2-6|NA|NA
TGTGCCAGCAGTCAATCTGGGGCCAACGTCCTGACTTTC
CASSQSGANVLTF
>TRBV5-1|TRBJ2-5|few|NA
TGCGCCAGCAGCTTAGACCGTGGCGGGGCCAGGGAGACCCAGTACTTC
CASSLDRGGARETQYF
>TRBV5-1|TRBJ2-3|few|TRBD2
TGCGCCAGCAGCTTGGGCCCGGGGGGGCCTAGCACAGATACGCAGTATTTT
CASSLGPGGPSTDTQYF
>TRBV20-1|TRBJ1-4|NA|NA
TGCAGTGCAGAAGGACAAGGCGTTGAAAAACTGTTTTTT
CSAEGQGVEKLFF
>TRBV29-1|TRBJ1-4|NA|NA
TGCAGCGCTATGACAGGCCGGCGAACTAATGAAAAACTGTTTTTT
CSAMTGRRTNEKLFF
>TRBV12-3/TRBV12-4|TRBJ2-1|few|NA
TGTGCCAGCAGTTTATCCGGGGTAGGACTCAATGAGCAGTTCTTC
CASSLSGVGLNEQFF
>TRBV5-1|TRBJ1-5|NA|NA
TGCGCCAGCAGTGGGGGGGAAGATCAGCCCCAGCATTTT
CASSGGEDQPQHF
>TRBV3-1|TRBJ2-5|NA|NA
TGTGCCAGCAGCCAAGGCAGGGGCGCCCAAGAGACCCAGTACTTC
CASSQGRGAQETQYF
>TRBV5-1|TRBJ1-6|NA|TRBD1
TGCGCCAGCAGCTACGAGGGGGCGAGAAATTCACCCCTCCACTTT
CASSYEGARNSPLHF
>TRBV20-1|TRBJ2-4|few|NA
TGCAGTGCTAGTGCCCGGGGGGCCAAAAACATTCAGTACTTC
CSASARGAKNIQYF